What follows are 30 T cell receptor beta chains derived from one specimen sequenced in a study of T cells in Graves' hyperthyroidism and ophthalmopathy. Regions amplified from RNA transcripts were the TCR beta CDR3 regions. With the HTBI primer set, the TCR CDR3 went through a first round of RT-PCR. MiXCR, run by TCRdb on the multiplex PCR reads, gives a single entry per CDR3 protein. Of over 500,000 distinct CDR3 sequences in the sample, approximately 17% were seen once. Sequencing used blood. The receptors come from a woman aged 18-29 years with Graves' ophthalmopathy.

This rearrangement joins TRBV7-2 to TRBJ1-5; D remains unclear. CDR1 and CDR2 (germline): SGHTA, FQGNSA. V lost 1 base and J lost 1, with 8 bases in between. The CDR3 covers 15 residues. The CDR3 nucleotides are TGTGCCAGCAGCTTAGTAGGGTTCAGCAATCAGCCCCAGCATTTT. Translating gives CASSLVGFSNQPQHF.

This sequence joins TRBV15 and TRBJ1-1, with D perhaps matching TRBD1 (5 bases). Germline CDR1 reads LNHNV; CDR2 reads YYDKDF (reference sequence). The CDR3 spans 14 residues. The V and J ends lost 3 bases and 2 bases respectively, with 10 bases between them. CDR3 DNA sequence: TGTGCCACCAGCAGGACAGTAACCAACACTGAAGCTTTCTTT. Translation: CATSRTVTNTEAFF.

This clonotype was recorded many times. This rearrangement joins TRBV30 to TRBJ1-1; 7 bases are a match to TRBD1. This CDR3 has 13 amino acids. Germline CDR1 is GTSNPN and CDR2 is SVGIG (reference sequence). Trimming at V came to 4 bases and at J to 0 bases, leaving 2 bases not matched to a gene. The CDR3 is CAWNTGVNTEAFF. The CDR3 DNA sequence: TGTGCCTGGAATACAGGGGTGAACACTGAAGCTTTCTTT.

This clonotype appeared a few times. The chain has TRBV5-5 and TRBJ2-2, with D perhaps TRBD1 or TRBD2 (5 bases each). The CDR3 runs 15 residues. With 5 bases removed from V and 0 bases from J, the gap between germline ends came to 11 bases. Germline-derived CDR1 and CDR2 are SGHKS and YYEKEE (reference sequence). CDR3 residues: CASSIGDANTGELFF. DNA of the CDR3: TGTGCCAGCAGTATCGGGGACGCGAACACCGGGGAGCTGTTTTTT.

The table lists this clonotype with a few counts. The gene calls are TRBV14 and TRBJ1-1; TRBD1 matches 9 bases. The V gene's germline CDR1 is SGHDN and CDR2 FVKESK. The CDR3 contains 14 residues. With 4 bases clipped from V and 4 bases from J, the junction kept 4 bases outside the gene matches. The CDR3 loop is CASSRKTGGTEAFF. CDR3 nucleotide sequence: TGTGCCAGCAGCCGAAAGACAGGGGGCACTGAAGCTTTCTTT. Full variable domain (outside the CDR3, taken from reference TRBV14 and TRBJ1-1): EAGVTQFPSHSVIEKGQTVTLRCDPISGHDNLYWYRRVMGKEIKFLLHFVKESKQDESGMPNNRFLAERTGGTYSTLKVQPAELEDSGVYFCASSRKTGGTEAFFGQGTRLTVV.

This clonotype has more than one count but fewer than ten. The V and J genes are TRBV12-3 or TRBV12-4 and TRBJ2-5; D remains ambiguous. V gave up 3 bases and J gave up 2 bases, with 10 bases separating them. The CDR3 length is 14 residues. This CDR3 is CASSFSNSQETQYF. CDR3 bases: TGTGCCAGCAGTTTCAGCAATTCGCAAGAGACCCAGTACTTC.

The J gene is TRBJ2-2, the V gene TRBV7-3, with 7 bases that match TRBD1. The trim removed 5 bases at V and 4 bases at J, leaving 10 bases unmatched. The CDR3 totals 16 residues. Germline V gene lookup returns CDR1 SGHTA and CDR2 FQGTGA. CDR3 nucleotide sequence: TGTGCCAGCAGCCCAGGGGGTACTAGGGTCACCGGGGAGCTGTTTTTT. The encoded protein is CASSPGGTRVTGELFF.

This clonotype was detected many times. CDR3 region: CASSSGGAGKETQYF. In DNA form, the CDR3 reads TGTGCCAGCAGCTCGGGAGGGGCAGGGAAAGAGACCCAGTACTTC. J is TRBJ2-5 and V is TRBV11-3, with TRBD2 matching 8 bases. Germline CDR1 reads SGHNT; CDR2 reads YENEEA. The CDR3 totals 15 residues. Trimming took 4 bases from V and 3 from J; bases not matched to a gene: 7.

This clonotype has ten or more counts. The chain joins TRBV7-3 to TRBJ2-1, with 10 positions matching TRBD2. Germline CDR1 reads SGHTA; CDR2 reads FQGTGA. V lost 8 bases, J lost 10 bases, and 11 bases stayed unmatched. The CDR3 is made up of 14 amino acids. CDR3 in DNA: TGTGCCAGCGGGCAAAGCGGGGGGGCAGGCGAGCAGTTCTTC. As protein: CASGQSGGAGEQFF.

The chain couples TRBV10-3 to TRBJ2-6; 10 bases map to TRBD2. Germline assignment: CDR1 ENHRY and CDR2 SYGVKD. The CDR3 contains 16 residues. V was pared by 5 bases and J by 0 bases, with 1 base of the junction left unmatched. This chain's CDR3 is CAISLAGVSGANVLTF. The CDR3, as DNA: TGTGCCATCAGTCTAGCGGGAGTCTCTGGGGCCAACGTCCTGACTTTC.

This clonotype was recorded at least ten times. J is TRBJ2-7 and V is TRBV28; D may match TRBD1 or TRBD2 (5 bases each). The germline V gene encodes CDR1 MDHEN and CDR2 SYDVKM. V was clipped by 3 bases and J by 7 bases, with 10 bases between them. The CDR3 totals 12 residues. CDR3 protein: CASSFGGGEQYF. The CDR3 coding sequence is TGTGCCAGCAGTTTTGGTGGGGGAGAGCAGTACTTC.

This chain connects TRBV6-1 to TRBJ1-2; 10 nucleotides agree with TRBD1. After removal of 4 bases from V and 5 bases from J, the junction contained 4 bases not matched to a gene. CDR1 is MNHNS, CDR2 SASEGT, per germline. The CDR3 is 14 residues long. The CDR3 DNA reads TGTGCCAGCAGTGTTCCGGGACAGGGGTATGGCTACACCTTC. Its translation is CASSVPGQGYGYTF.

In its sample, this clonotype was seen many times. The rearrangement joins TRBV5-8 to TRBJ2-5; D might be TRBD1 (6 bases). Germline lookup yields CDR1 SGHTS and CDR2 YDEGEE. This CDR3 comprises 13 residues. Trimming removed 2 bases at V and 9 bases at J, with 14 bases between. The CDR3 region has the DNA TGTGCCAGCAGCTTCAACAGGGATCCGGCCCAGTACTTC. It yields the protein CASSFNRDPAQYF.

This clonotype turned up a few times. The chain recombines TRBV29-1 with TRBJ2-1; 9 nucleotides match TRBD1. Germline V gene sequence: CDR1 SQVTM, CDR2 ANQGSEA. The CDR3 runs to 12 residues. V dropped 4 bases and J dropped 7; count of bases not matched to a gene: 2. The CDR3 region is CSVVQGANEQFF. CDR3 coding DNA: TGCAGCGTTGTACAGGGGGCAAATGAGCAGTTCTTC.

There are many counts of this clonotype. The V and J genes are TRBV7-2 and TRBJ2-3; 7 positions match TRBD2. This CDR3 spans 15 amino acids. Per the germline V gene, CDR1 is SGHTA and CDR2 is FQGNSA. The V and J ends lost 3 bases and 4 bases, in that order; junction bases with no gene match: 7. CDR3 amino acids: CASSFNRGGADTQYF. CDR3 nucleotide sequence: TGTGCCAGCAGCTTTAACCGGGGAGGGGCAGATACGCAGTATTTT.

The rearrangement joins TRBV19 to TRBJ1-6, with D uncertain. With 9 bases removed from V and 7 bases from J, the gap between germline ends came to 16 bases. The V gene's germline CDR1 is LNHDA and CDR2 SQIVND (reference sequence). The CDR3 covers 14 residues. The CDR3 loop reads CASQTELPNSPLHF. The DNA of the CDR3 is TGTGCCAGCCAGACCGAACTACCCAATTCACCCCTCCACTTT.

This clonotype was recorded many times. The V gene is TRBV7-9, the J gene TRBJ2-3; D possibly corresponds to TRBD1 (5 bases). Germline CDR1 reads SEHNR; CDR2 reads FQNEAQ (reference sequence). The CDR3 sequence is 12 residues long. V gave up 8 bases and J gave up 6 bases, with 12 bases separating them. Here the CDR3 DNA reads TGTGCCAGCGAAGGGGCTTTGGATACGCAGTATTTT. Residues: CASEGALDTQYF.

The rearrangement uses TRBV5-1 and TRBJ1-4; D gene uncertain. Germline lookup yields CDR1 SGHRS and CDR2 YFSETQ. The CDR3 runs 15 residues. Trimming left V 3 bases short and J 3 bases short, with 12 bases between. The CDR3 DNA follows: TGCGCCAGCAGCTCCGGTGGGCTGTCTAATGAAAAACTGTTTTTT. Translated, it gives CASSSGGLSNEKLFF. Looking up the rest from reference TRBV5-1 and TRBJ1-4 gives the full variable domain: KAGVTQTPRYLIKTRGQQVTLSCSPISGHRSVSWYQQTPGQGLQFLFEYFSETQRNKGNFPGRFSGRQFSNSRSEMNVSTLELGDSALYLCASSSGGLSNEKLFFGSGTQLSVL.

The chain uses TRBV15 and TRBJ2-7, with D perhaps assigned TRBD1 or TRBD2 (5 bases each). This CDR3 has 14 amino acids. From germline, CDR1 is LNHNV and CDR2 YYDKDF (reference sequence). The V and J ends lost 5 bases and 6 bases respectively, with 17 bases between them. The CDR3 sequence: CATSSGTPPVEQYF. The CDR3 DNA follows: TGTGCCACCAGCTCCGGGACCCCTCCTGTCGAGCAGTACTTC.

This clonotype was seen a few times. This chain uses TRBV9 with TRBJ1-1; TRBD1 matches 7 bases. CDR1 SGDLS and CDR2 YYNGEE come from the germline V gene. The CDR3 is made up of 15 amino acids. V was clipped by 4 bases and J by 6 bases; unmatched bases: 12. CDR3 bases: TGTGCCAGCAGCCCACGGACAGGAGTAAAGTCTGAAGCTTTCTTT. Translated, it gives CASSPRTGVKSEAFF.

The table lists this clonotype with many counts. The chain has TRBV28 and TRBJ2-5; 11 nucleotides align to TRBD1. Germline CDR1 reads MDHEN; CDR2 reads SYDVKM. The CDR3 runs 19 residues. Unmatched junction bases numbered 19, after V lost 6 bases and J lost 4 bases. DNA for the CDR3: TGTGCCAGCAGAAAACTAGGGGGGGGGACAGGGGGACGTCGAGAGACCCAGTACTTC. Translation gives CASRKLGGGTGGRRETQYF.

The chain uses TRBV28 and TRBJ2-3; D unresolved. CDR1 is MDHEN, CDR2 SYDVKM, per germline. V shed 9 bases and J shed 8 bases, with 15 bases lying between them. This CDR3 comprises 12 residues. CDR3 in DNA: TGTGCCAGTGAGATGGCCAAGGGTACGCAGTATTTT. Residues: CASEMAKGTQYF.

The chain is built from TRBV5-5 and TRBJ2-2; D gene uncertain. Germline assignment: CDR1 SGHKS and CDR2 YYEKEE (reference sequence). Trimming shortened V by 5 bases and J by 0 bases, and 8 bases separated the two germline ends. The CDR3 has 14 residues. Here the CDR3 reads CASSGRSNTGELFF. The DNA for the CDR3 is TGTGCCAGCAGTGGACGGTCGAACACCGGGGAGCTGTTTTTT.

There are many counts of this clonotype. The chain uses TRBV29-1 and TRBJ2-7, with TRBD2 identical over 7 bases. CDR3 length equals 13 residues. CDR1 and CDR2 from the germline V gene are SQVTM and ANQGSEA. J was trimmed by 4 bases and V by 6 bases; bases with no gene match: 9. CDR3 bases: TGCAGCGTGAGGGGAGGGGTTGGATACGAGCAGTACTTC. It encodes CSVRGGVGYEQYF.

This chain links TRBV5-8 with TRBJ1-1; D is unclear. There are 13 residues in the CDR3. V was clipped by 4 bases and J by 1 base, with 8 bases between them. Germline CDR1 and CDR2: SGHTS and YDEGEE. The CDR3 bases are TGTGCCAGCAGCCGAGTCGCGAACACTGAAGCTTTCTTT. It is translated as CASSRVANTEAFF.

This clonotype was observed many times. This sequence joins TRBV12-3 or TRBV12-4 and TRBJ2-7, with a tentative D call TRBD2 (5 bases). The CDR3 runs 14 residues. Trimming took 3 bases from V and 5 from J, leaving 14 bases between them. The CDR3 protein is CASSFRTGGNEQYF. The DNA of the CDR3 is TGTGCCAGCAGTTTCCGGACTGGTGGCAACGAGCAGTACTTC.

In its sample, this clonotype was seen many times. The DNA of the CDR3 is TGTGCCAGCAGTATTAGGACTAGCGGTCACAATGAGCAGTTCTTC. Translated, it gives CASSIRTSGHNEQFF. V usage is TRBV6-2 or TRBV6-3 and J usage is TRBJ2-1; TRBD2 agrees at 10 bases. Germline V CDR1 and CDR2: MNHEY, SVGEGT. The junction had 6 bases not matched to a gene; V was cut back by 5 bases and J by 5 bases. There are 15 residues in the CDR3.

This clonotype appeared many times. The chain recombines TRBV11-2 with TRBJ1-2; 7 bases agree with TRBD1. V trimming: 0 bases; J trimming: 8 bases; junction bases outside the gene matches: 12. Germline V gene lookup returns CDR1 SGHAT and CDR2 FQNNGV. The CDR3 sequence is 16 residues long. The CDR3 loop reads CASSLDLGTDRRGYTF. The CDR3 coding sequence is TGTGCCAGCAGCTTAGATCTTGGGACAGACCGCCGAGGCTACACCTTC.

This clonotype was counted at least ten times. The chain has TRBV6-1 and TRBJ1-5, with D perhaps TRBD1 (5 bases). The CDR3 is 13 amino acids. V dropped 4 bases and J dropped 7 bases, with 11 bases sitting between them. The germline V gene has CDR1 MNHNS and CDR2 SASEGT. CDR3 protein: CASSATGTQPQHF. The CDR3 nucleotides are TGTGCCAGCAGTGCAACCGGGACCCAGCCCCAGCATTTT.

This clonotype has more than one count but fewer than ten. The chain combines TRBV5-6 with TRBJ1-2; TRBD1 aligns across 9 bases. The CDR3 runs to 16 residues. Trimming at V came to 3 bases and at J to 3 bases, leaving 9 bases not matched to a gene. Germline lookup yields CDR1 SGHDT and CDR2 YYEEEE. The CDR3 here is CASSSTQGASDYGYTF. Written as DNA, the CDR3 is TGTGCCAGCAGCTCTACACAGGGGGCGTCGGACTATGGCTACACCTTC.